This entry concerns a single TCR beta chain. Antigen specificity is unknown. Pooling was applied to second doses at about 4 or about 12 weeks. Sequenced by immunoSEQ multiplex PCR; TCRdb stores in-frame clones only, minus some. The sample carries tens of thousands of clones, roughly 91% recorded once. The data originate from a study of T cell responses to AZD1222 COVID-19 vaccine. General study results and limits: No day 14 peak samples; only post-peak repertoires were characterized. CD4 TCRs associated with vaccination spanned spike, dominating at 160-218 and 743-854. White British ancestry dominated among donors, who included more females, and clonal diversity was possibly underestimated.

Germline V gene lookup returns CDR1 LGHDT and CDR2 YNNKEL (reference sequence). The CDR3 sequence is 16 residues long. The V and J ends lost 1 base and 8 bases respectively, with 17 bases between them. The sequence derives from an adult who received the AZD1222 COVID-19 vaccine. Sequences were derived from peripheral blood, sampled 28 days after the second AZD1222 dose. V and J are TRBV3-1 (or the pseudogene TRBV3-2) and TRBJ1-4, with D possibly matching TRBD1 (5 bases). The CDR3 here is CASSQVRVREREKLFF. Written as DNA, the CDR3 is TGTGCCAGCAGCCAAGTCAGGGTCAGGGAGCGGGAAAAACTGTTTTTT.